The entry below gives a single T cell receptor (beta chain) sequence along with its context. Its antigen remains undetermined. The sequenced fragment ends 3 residues before the CDR3 boundary, so the rest is inferred from the germline J gene. This record belongs to a study of T cells in women clearing cervical HPV infection (dated by TCRdb to about 2018). Regarding the complete study: The cases were 20 to 25 women with histologically confirmed HPV16-related CIN3 or worse, and 2 of those women had invasive cancers. As quality controls, five blinded duplicates were added to each group, bringing the total to 60 or so samples made up of 50 or so participants and approximately 10 replicates. In the parent cohort, approximately 9,400 women aged 18 or older were enrolled in Guanacaste, Costa Rica, during about 1993 to 1995 and were followed for roughly seven years. Cases were matched to controls by age within five years and by the year the sample was collected. Case blood was taken at the visit when the lesion was first identified, whereas control blood was taken when infection was no longer detected. A median age of nearly 35 years was observed in cases versus over 37 in controls, and no significant differences in baseline characteristics were found. For cases, a median interval of about 140 days, with an interquartile range of about 80 to 200 days, was observed between lesion detection and blood sampling. Nested within Costa Rica's Guanacaste HPV Natural History Study, an exploratory proof-of-principle case-control study compared TCR repertoires across cervical HPV16 outcomes. Controls were 25 or so women whose single incident HPV16 infection cleared within 12 months without precancer or cancer developing. HLA typing was available for only a few women, so HLA type could not be excluded as a confounder. Summary of the overall study and its limitations: Lower TRBV6-7 relative abundance was observed in cases than in controls (roughly 0.12% versus 0.15%; Bonferroni P = 0.0008). Because the number of T cells in each sample was unknown, differences in richness could reflect differing T-cell content rather than repertoire biology. Whether associations preceded infection or resulted from infection could not be shown with the cross-sectional design, and effector/memory subsets and HPV-specific T cells were not isolated. Random forest classifiers combining richness and V gene abundances distinguished cases from controls with an estimated AUC of about 0.79. Significantly higher TCR repertoire richness was observed in CIN3+ cases than in controls across sequencing depths, whereas no difference in evenness was found.

Using the immunoSEQ assay, multiplex PCR amplified TCR beta CDR3 regions from an average of approximately 1,200 ng of genomic DNA per sample. To correct primer bias, the assay used a complete synthetic TCR repertoire to set an amplification baseline. Amplicons were sequenced on the Illumina platform. Processing in the source paper ran as follows. Sequences were error-corrected by clustering with frequency ratios and a modified nearest-neighbor algorithm and were then analyzed in the immunoSEQ Analyzer with IMGT gene definitions. TCR richness and evenness were averaged over 20 rarefaction repeats at each rarefaction depth, excluding samples with fewer sequences than the depth. V, D and J gene relative abundances were compared between groups with Wilcoxon rank sum tests, applying FDR correction. An intraclass correlation of around 96% for TCR richness and an average of roughly 80% across 66 gene segments were obtained from the blinded duplicates. TCRdb retrieved this table from immuneACCESS and kept in-frame rearrangements only. Not all clones are present; in checked studies, unresolved V genes account for under half, and no reason is known for the remainder. V, J and clone size derive from that table, while D and trimming were established from the DNA sequence. The sample's clone listing holds around 39,000 clones. The top ten hold under 8% of the sample.

Every participant had a single incident cervical HPV16 infection, and women with prevalent HPV16 infections were excluded. Cervical HPV DNA was detected with MY09/MY11 PCR, and genotyping was done with dot-blot hybridization. Fifteen mL of heparinized blood were centrifuged, and the buffy coat was split into aliquots, frozen at -30 degrees C, and then kept at -80 degrees C. QIAGEN kits were used to extract genomic DNA from the buffy coat specimens. CDR1 and CDR2, looked up from the germline V gene (reference sequence), are LNHDA and SQIVND. CDR3 length: 13 amino acids, cysteine to phenylalanine. Of the CDR3's DNA, 30 bases were read; they are in frame from base 1.

The rearrangement joined TRBV19 to TRBJ2-4; the D region possibly corresponds to TRBD1 (6 bases align). The sequenced sample was blood buffy coat. This TCR came from a woman aged 18 to 75 with a cervical HPV16 infection that either progressed to CIN3+ or cleared (not recorded which). The CDR3 has the sequence CASSTGTRNGQYF. Incomplete CDR3 DNA: TGTGCCAGTAGTACCGGGACAAGGAATGGT.